This T cell receptor beta chain appears in the sequencing data of a study of identical twins. This CDR3 has 12 amino acids. The germline V and J ends were trimmed by 2 bases and 4 bases, with 5 bases remaining between them. CDR1 SGHNT and CDR2 YENEEA come from the germline V gene. Via MiXCR, TCRdb re-called the 5' RACE reads, giving one row per CDR3 protein. In the table there are 700,000 or so distinct CDR3 sequences, over 8.5% of which are singletons. This clonotype turned up a few times. These data were likewise used in another study, on yellow fever vaccine responses in identical twins.

The TCR originated in a woman in her late teens or twenties in good health. Input material: PBMCs. This chain connects TRBV11-3 to TRBJ1-1, with unresolved D. CDR3 bases: TGTGCCAGCAGCTTAAGAAGCACTGAAGCTTTCTTT. This sequence encodes CASSLRSTEAFF. The full variable domain, rest sourced from reference TRBV11-3 and TRBJ1-1, is EAGVVQSPRYKIIEKKQPVAFWCNPISGHNTLYWYLQNLGQGPELLIRYENEEAVDDSQLPKDRFSAERLKGVDSTLKIQPAELGDSAVYLCASSLRSTEAFFGQGTRLTVV.